The clone carrying this T cell receptor (beta chain) was counted ten times or more. Its specificity is unknown. These data originate in a study of metastatic and nonmetastatic thyroid tumors. Overall study context: Repertoire comparison spanned blood and tumor or nodule tissue of malignant and benign thyroid patients. Study findings and constraints: Reports indicated that malignant thyroid tumors showed significantly higher TCR beta diversity than benign nodules did, in blood and tumor.

Under the authors' procedure: Across clinicopathological groups, CDR3 differences served as the basis for building a distant-metastasis classifier for papillary thyroid cancer. TCRdb reprocessed the PCR reads via MiXCR. The V and J calls and clone size come from TCRdb's table, not from the authors' own analysis. Here the sample spans roughly 71,000 clones, roughly 18% being singletons. Each patient came to thyroid surgery without any prior treatment (of any kind). V was shortened by 0 bases and J by 9 bases, with 12 bases between the two germline ends. CDR3 length: 13 amino acids. Germline values: CDR1 GTSNPN, CDR2 SVGIG (reference sequence).

The rearrangement joins TRBV30 to TRBJ1-5, with D possibly being TRBD1 (5 bases). This clonotype originated in a female donor with papillary thyroid cancer or a benign thyroid nodule (not recorded which). Some clones in this sample may be carry-over from other donors' samples. Sequenced sample: blood. CDR3: CAWSVVIGGPQHF. The CDR3 DNA follows: TGTGCCTGGAGTGTAGTGATTGGGGGGCCCCAGCATTTT.